These T cell receptor beta chains were read from a single sample in a study of T-cell reconstitution after alpha-beta-depleted transplantation in children. Each CDR3 protein gets one entry after TCRdb re-called the PCR reads with MiXCR. The table lists approximately 630,000 distinct CDR3 sequences, around 13% of them singletons. The sample here was PBMCs, taken before TCRalphabeta/CD19-depleted stem cell transplant. The receptors come from a girl aged 2 to 9 with congenital amegakaryocytic thrombocytopenia, due to receive a stem cell transplant. The CDR3 runs from the conserved cysteine through the conserved F or W. A D gene is named only where the DNA matches it firmly. A row's size may be missing; if present it is once, few, many or a size class.

size: -; D: TRBD1; J: TRBJ2-2; V: TRBV5-1; CDR3: CASRPTFSGGLNTGELFF; DNA: TGCGCCAGCAGGCCGACGTTTTCAGGGGGCCTTAACACCGGGGAGCTGTTTTTT
size: many; D: -; J: TRBJ2-7; V: TRBV20-1; CDR3: CSAIEPTGKSYEQYF; DNA: TGCAGTGCCATAGAGCCTACAGGAAAATCCTACGAGCAGTACTTC
size: many; D: -; J: TRBJ2-1; V: TRBV20-1; CDR3: CSASRQKIAHDEQFF; DNA: TGCAGTGCGTCTCGACAGAAAATCGCTCACGATGAGCAGTTCTTC
size: few; D: TRBD1; J: TRBJ2-2; V: TRBV12-3/TRBV12-4; CDR3: CASRKETGTGELFF; DNA: TGTGCCAGCAGGAAAGAGACAGGGACCGGGGAGCTGTTTTTT
size: many; D: -; J: TRBJ2-1; V: TRBV9; CDR3: CASSLSRTQSSYNEQFF; DNA: TGTGCCAGCAGCCTAAGCCGGACTCAATCGTCCTACAATGAGCAGTTCTTC
size: many; D: -; J: TRBJ2-3; V: TRBV5-5; CDR3: CASSPTVQLSTDTQYF; DNA: TGTGCCAGCAGCCCCACCGTCCAGCTATCCACAGATACGCAGTATTTT
size: many; D: TRBD2; J: TRBJ2-5; V: TRBV5-1; CDR3: CASSLSPGLAGVETQYF; DNA: TGCGCCAGCAGCTTGTCCCCGGGACTAGCGGGAGTAGAGACCCAGTACTTC
size: many; D: TRBD2; J: TRBJ2-1; V: TRBV7-9; CDR3: CASSSWEGGEQFF; DNA: TGTGCCAGCAGCTCATGGGAGGGCGGTGAGCAGTTCTTC
size: many; D: -; J: TRBJ2-3; V: TRBV12-5; CDR3: CASGLVTDTQYF; DNA: TGTGCTAGTGGTTTGGTCACAGATACGCAGTATTTT
size: few; D: TRBD2; J: TRBJ2-5; V: TRBV5-6; CDR3: CASSLVVAGGETQYF; DNA: TGTGCCAGCAGCTTAGTCGTAGCGGGAGGAGAGACCCAGTACTTC
size: few; D: -; J: TRBJ2-5; V: TRBV5-1; CDR3: CASSHVLGAQETQYF; DNA: TGCGCCAGCAGCCATGTCCTAGGCGCACAAGAGACCCAGTACTTC
size: -; D: -; J: TRBJ2-2; V: TRBV12-3/TRBV12-4; CDR3: CASSPGPYPGELFF; DNA: TGTGCCAGCAGTCCTGGACCGTACCCCGGGGAGCTGTTTTTT
size: few; D: -; J: TRBJ2-7; V: TRBV2; CDR3: CASTGQGFNEQYF; DNA: TGTGCCAGCACGGGGCAGGGGTTCAACGAGCAGTACTTC